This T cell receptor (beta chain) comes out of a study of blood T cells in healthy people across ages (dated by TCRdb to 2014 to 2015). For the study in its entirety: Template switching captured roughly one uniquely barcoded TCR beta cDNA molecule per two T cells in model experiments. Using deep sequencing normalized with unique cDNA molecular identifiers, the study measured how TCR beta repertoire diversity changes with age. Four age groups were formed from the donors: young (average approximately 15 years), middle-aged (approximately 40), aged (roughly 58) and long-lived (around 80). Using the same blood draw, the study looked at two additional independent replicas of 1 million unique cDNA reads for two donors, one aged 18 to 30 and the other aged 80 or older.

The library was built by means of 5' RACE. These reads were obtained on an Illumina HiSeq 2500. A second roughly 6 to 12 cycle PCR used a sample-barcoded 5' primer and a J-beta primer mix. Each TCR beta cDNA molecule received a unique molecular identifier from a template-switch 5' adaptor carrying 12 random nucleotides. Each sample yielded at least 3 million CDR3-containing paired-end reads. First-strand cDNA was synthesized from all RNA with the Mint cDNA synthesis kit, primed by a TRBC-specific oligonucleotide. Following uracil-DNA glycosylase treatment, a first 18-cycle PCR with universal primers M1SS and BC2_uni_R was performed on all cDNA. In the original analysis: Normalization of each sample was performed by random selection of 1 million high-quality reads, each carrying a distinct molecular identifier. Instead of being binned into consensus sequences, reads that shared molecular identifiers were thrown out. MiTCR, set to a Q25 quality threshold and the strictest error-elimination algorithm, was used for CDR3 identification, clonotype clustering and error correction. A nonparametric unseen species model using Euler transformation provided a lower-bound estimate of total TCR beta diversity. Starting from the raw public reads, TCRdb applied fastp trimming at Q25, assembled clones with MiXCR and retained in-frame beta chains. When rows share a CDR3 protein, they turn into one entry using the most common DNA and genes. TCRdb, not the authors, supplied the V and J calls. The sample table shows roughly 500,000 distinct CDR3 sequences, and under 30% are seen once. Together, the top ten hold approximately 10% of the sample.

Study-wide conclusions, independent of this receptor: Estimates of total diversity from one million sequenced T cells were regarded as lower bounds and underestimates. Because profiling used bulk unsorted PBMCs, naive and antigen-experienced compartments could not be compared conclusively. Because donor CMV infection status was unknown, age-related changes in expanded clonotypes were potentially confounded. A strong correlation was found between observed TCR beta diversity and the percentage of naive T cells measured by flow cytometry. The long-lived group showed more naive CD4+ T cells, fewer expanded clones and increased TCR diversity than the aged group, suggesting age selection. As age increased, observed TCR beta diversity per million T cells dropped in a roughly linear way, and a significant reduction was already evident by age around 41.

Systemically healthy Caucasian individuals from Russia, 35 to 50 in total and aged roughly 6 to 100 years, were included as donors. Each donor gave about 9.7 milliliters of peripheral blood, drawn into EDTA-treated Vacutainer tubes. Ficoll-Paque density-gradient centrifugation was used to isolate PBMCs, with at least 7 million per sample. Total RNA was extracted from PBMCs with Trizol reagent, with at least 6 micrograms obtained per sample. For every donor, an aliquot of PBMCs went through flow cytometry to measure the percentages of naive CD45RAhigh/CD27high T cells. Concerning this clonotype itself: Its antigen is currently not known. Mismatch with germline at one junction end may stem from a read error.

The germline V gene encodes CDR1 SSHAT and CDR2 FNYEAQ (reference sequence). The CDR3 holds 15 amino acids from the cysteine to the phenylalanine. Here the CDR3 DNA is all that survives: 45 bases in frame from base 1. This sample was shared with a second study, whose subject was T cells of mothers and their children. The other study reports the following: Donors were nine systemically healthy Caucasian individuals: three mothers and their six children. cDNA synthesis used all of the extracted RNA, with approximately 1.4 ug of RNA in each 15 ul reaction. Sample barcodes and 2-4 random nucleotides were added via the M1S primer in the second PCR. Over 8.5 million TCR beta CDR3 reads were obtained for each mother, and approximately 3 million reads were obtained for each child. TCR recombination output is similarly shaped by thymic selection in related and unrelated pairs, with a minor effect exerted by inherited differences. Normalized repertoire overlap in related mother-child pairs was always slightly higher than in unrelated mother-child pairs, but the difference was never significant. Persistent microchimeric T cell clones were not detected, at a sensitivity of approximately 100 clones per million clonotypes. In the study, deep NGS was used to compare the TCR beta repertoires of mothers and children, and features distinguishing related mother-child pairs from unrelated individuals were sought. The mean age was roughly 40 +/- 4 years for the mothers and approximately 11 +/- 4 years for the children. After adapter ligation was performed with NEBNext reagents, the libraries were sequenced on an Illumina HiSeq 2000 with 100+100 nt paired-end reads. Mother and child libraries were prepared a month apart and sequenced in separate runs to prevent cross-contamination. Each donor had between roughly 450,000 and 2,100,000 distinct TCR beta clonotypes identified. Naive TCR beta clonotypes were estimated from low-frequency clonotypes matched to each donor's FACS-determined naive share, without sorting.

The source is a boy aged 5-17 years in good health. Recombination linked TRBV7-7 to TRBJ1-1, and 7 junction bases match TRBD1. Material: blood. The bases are TGTGCTAGCAGCCCATTAGTCAGGGGGGACCCTGAAGCTTTCTTT. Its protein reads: CASSPLVRGDPEAFF.